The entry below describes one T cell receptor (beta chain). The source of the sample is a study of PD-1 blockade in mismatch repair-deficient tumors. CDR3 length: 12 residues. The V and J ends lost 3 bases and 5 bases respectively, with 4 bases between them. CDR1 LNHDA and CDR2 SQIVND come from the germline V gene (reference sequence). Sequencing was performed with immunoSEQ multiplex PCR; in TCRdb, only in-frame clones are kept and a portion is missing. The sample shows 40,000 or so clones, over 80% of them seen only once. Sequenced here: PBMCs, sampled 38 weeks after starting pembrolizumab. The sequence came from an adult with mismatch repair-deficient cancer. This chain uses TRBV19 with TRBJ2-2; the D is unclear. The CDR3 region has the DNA TGTGCCAGTAGTATGAGAACCGGGGAGCTGTTTTTT. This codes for CASSMRTGELFF.